This T cell receptor beta chain originates from a study of T cell repertoires in cytomegalovirus infection. TCRdb recomputed calls from the reads with MiXCR, one row per CDR3 protein. The sample lists more than 50,000 distinct CDR3 sequences; more than 25% were seen once. The V and J ends lost 6 bases and 3 bases respectively, with 9 bases between them. The germline V gene has CDR1 SNHLY and CDR2 FYNNEI. CDR3 length: 12 amino acids. In regard to this clonotype: Its matching antigen is unknown.

The chain links TRBV2 to TRBJ2-7; TRBD1 is a possible D gene (5 bases). This TCR was sampled from a human donor in good health (CMV status not recorded). Some clones in this sample may be carry-over from other donors' samples. Material: PBMCs, sequenced either directly or after in vitro stimulation (not recorded which). CDR3 loop: CASRRQNYEQYF. DNA for the CDR3: TGTGCCAGCAGACGACAGAACTACGAGCAGTACTTC.